Listed below are T cell receptor beta chains from one sample, sequenced in a study of cytomegalovirus exposure and HLA in healthy donors. The table came from immunoSEQ multiplex PCR; TCRdb's copy has only in-frame clones and leaves some out. The data hold under 200,000 clones, with around three quarters observed a single time. Material for sequencing was PBMCs. The receptors come from a woman aged 40 to 49 in good health and CMV-seronegative. Each CDR3 is given with its conserved first and last residue. D genes are given only for firm matches. Size values are once, few and many counts, or a class for expanded clones, and some rows have none.

TRBJ1-1 | TRBV27 | TRBD1 | - | CASSHGTGGGRTEAFF | TGTGCCAGCAGTCACGGGACAGGGGGCGGTCGCACTGAAGCTTTCTTT
TRBJ1-2 | TRBV15 | TRBD1 | - | CATSTRLFGTAYGYTF | TGTGCCACCAGCACCAGATTGTTCGGGACAGCCTATGGCTACACCTTC
TRBJ2-1 | TRBV10-3 | TRBD2 | - | CAISDLAGSFGNEQFF | TGTGCCATCAGTGATCTAGCGGGATCGTTCGGCAATGAGCAGTTCTTC
TRBJ2-7 | TRBV4-3 | - | few | CASSPGGSSYEQYF | TGCGCCAGCAGCCCAGGTGGGTCGTCCTACGAGCAGTACTTC
TRBJ2-5 | TRBV4-1 | TRBD2 | - | CASSQSSGRAGETQYF | TGCGCCAGCAGCCAGTCTAGCGGGAGGGCCGGAGAGACCCAGTACTTC
TRBJ1-6 | TRBV4-3 | - | - | CASSQDGAGHNSPLHF | TGCGCCAGCAGCCAAGATGGGGCAGGGCATAATTCACCCCTCCACTTT
TRBJ2-3 | TRBV11-2 | - | - | CASSEKLVTSTDTQYF | TGTGCCAGCAGCGAAAAACTAGTTACTAGCACAGATACGCAGTATTTT
TRBJ2-3 | TRBV5-1 | TRBD2 | few | CASSTSGGLTDTQYF | TGCGCCAGCAGCACTAGCGGGGGGTTAACAGATACGCAGTATTTT
TRBJ1-2 | TRBV19 | - | - | CASSIDLGGYGYTF | TGTGCCAGTAGTATAGATCTGGGAGGGTATGGCTACACCTTC
TRBJ2-7 | TRBV27 | TRBD1 | - | CASSFRNRGEDEQYF | TGTGCCAGCAGTTTTCGGAACAGGGGGGAGGACGAGCAGTACTTC
TRBJ2-5 | TRBV10-3 | TRBD2 | - | CAIKASGGEQETQYF | TGTGCCATCAAGGCTAGCGGGGGGGAGCAAGAGACCCAGTACTTC
TRBJ2-3 | TRBV5-1 | TRBD2 | - | CASSPGLAGGSASTDTQYF | TGCGCCAGCAGCCCCGGACTAGCGGGAGGCTCCGCTAGCACAGATACGCAGTATTTT
TRBJ2-7 | TRBV7-9 | TRBD2 | - | CASSPGLAGTSSYEQYF | TGTGCCAGCAGTCCGGGACTAGCGGGTACTAGCTCCTACGAGCAGTACTTC
TRBJ2-5 | TRBV9 | - | - | CASSVGPGASETQYF | TGTGCCAGCAGCGTAGGTCCTGGGGCATCGGAGACCCAGTACTTC
TRBJ1-4 | TRBV7-8 | TRBD1 | - | CASSSYRGNNEKLFF | TGTGCCAGCAGCTCGTACAGGGGTAATAATGAAAAACTGTTTTTT
TRBJ2-1 | TRBV9 | TRBD1 | - | CASSVGTGVGNEQFF | TGTGCCAGCAGCGTCGGGACAGGGGTTGGGAATGAGCAGTTCTTC
TRBJ2-1 | TRBV10-3 | - | - | CAISGNTVGNEQFF | TGTGCCATCTCGGGGAACACGGTGGGTAATGAGCAGTTCTTC
TRBJ2-4 | TRBV7-2 | - | - | CASSRSSKNIQYF | TGTGCCAGCAGCCGCAGTTCAAAAAACATTCAGTACTTC
TRBJ1-2 | TRBV7-6 | TRBD1 | - | CASSSDRGYGYTF | TGTGCCAGCAGCTCTGACAGGGGGTATGGCTACACCTTC
TRBJ1-5 | TRBV19 | - | - | CASSTRTGGNQPQHF | TGTGCCAGTAGTACCCGGACGGGGGGTAATCAGCCCCAGCATTTT